This T cell receptor (beta chain) was identified during a study of ipilimumab plus nivolumab after autologous stem cell transplantation. Patients got ipilimumab 1 mg/kg beginning 14 to 28 days post-transplant. The CDR3 is 14 residues long. The germline V gene has CDR1 PRHDT and CDR2 FYEKMQ (reference sequence). V lost 0 bases and J lost 5; bases outside the gene matches: 4. TCRdb's copy holds only in-frame clones and misses some; the assay was immunoSEQ multiplex PCR. The sample yields 8,000 to 13,000 clones, approximately 81% seen once. This rearrangement joins TRBV13 to TRBJ2-7; 7 bases are shared with TRBD1. The source of this sequence is a male donor with diffuse large B-cell lymphoma. The material sequenced was PBMCs, taken in a trial of ipilimumab plus nivolumab as post-transplant consolidation. CDR3 in amino acids: CASSLGSRGNEQYF. The CDR3, as DNA: TGTGCCAGCAGCTTAGGATCCAGGGGGAACGAGCAGTACTTC.